The source of this T cell receptor (beta chain) is a study of blood T cell repertoires in COVID-19 (dated by TCRdb to between 2020 and 2021). Background for the entire study: The collaborator samples originated in the United States, Italy and Spain and spanned the acute and convalescent phases of COVID-19. The material from the prospective study consisted of cDNA or gDNA derived from T cells, B-cell-depleted T cells, or PBMCs. Deeply sampled blood TCRbeta repertoires from subjects exposed to, actively infected with, or recovered from COVID-19 were included in the dataset. The repertoires were released in a freely available public database intended as a resource for research on the immune response to SARS-CoV-2. Samples came from the ongoing ImmuneRACE study (first 160 participants) plus 1,254 subjects from 6 global collaborators. The sample metadata nearly always contained a de-identified subject ID, COVID-19 status, age in years and sex. Where HLA class I and class II types were available, the types were taken from metadata supplied by the sample provider, not from assay-based typing.

Study-wide findings and limitations: The amount of clinical and demographic metadata varied by source and participant and was provided uncurated.

From the germline V gene (reference sequence), CDR1 is LGHDT and CDR2 is YNNKEL. Deletion took 1 base off V and 4 bases off J, with a span of 11 bases between the germline ends. The CDR3 spans 14 residues, from the cysteine through the phenylalanine. Only the CDR3 DNA is retained, 42 bases long and in frame from the first base. TCRbeta CDR3 regions were amplified from genomic DNA using the immunoSEQ Assay, a bias-controlled multiplex PCR. Turning to the authors' computational methods: The number of nucleated cells in each sample was estimated from the amplification of reference gene primers within the assay. To quantify the absolute abundance of each unique TCRbeta CDR3 rearrangement, sequence reads were collapsed and filtered. For each sample, productive Simpson clonality was calculated as the square root of Simpson's diversity index across productive rearrangements. Entries here come from immuneACCESS through TCRdb and include only in-frame sequences with V and J called. Some clones fail to appear in such tables; in the studies checked, an unresolved V gene covers under half of the shortfall, and the cause of the remainder is unknown. That table furnishes V, J and clone size, whereas the DNA furnished D and trimming. The sample yields a few hundred thousand clones; about 86% were counted once. Roughly 1.9% of the sample lies in the top ten.

Notes on this clone: Its binding antigen is unknown. There are no base qualities to consult, and no much larger clone falls within one base.

Collaborating institutions collected whole blood in K2EDTA tubes following their own protocols. For TCRbeta analysis, collaborators shipped samples in one of three forms: frozen whole blood, isolated PBMCs, or DNA extracted from either of those sample types. The sequenced sample consisted of peripheral blood. The sequence was collected from a man aged 30-40 years with active or convalescent COVID-19. The rearranged segments are TRBV3-1 (or the pseudogene TRBV3-2) and TRBJ2-7, with a weak D call of TRBD1 (7 bases match). The nucleotides read TGTGCCAGCAGCCAAGGGACAGGAGGGTACGAGCAGTACTTC. It translates as CASSQGTGGYEQYF.